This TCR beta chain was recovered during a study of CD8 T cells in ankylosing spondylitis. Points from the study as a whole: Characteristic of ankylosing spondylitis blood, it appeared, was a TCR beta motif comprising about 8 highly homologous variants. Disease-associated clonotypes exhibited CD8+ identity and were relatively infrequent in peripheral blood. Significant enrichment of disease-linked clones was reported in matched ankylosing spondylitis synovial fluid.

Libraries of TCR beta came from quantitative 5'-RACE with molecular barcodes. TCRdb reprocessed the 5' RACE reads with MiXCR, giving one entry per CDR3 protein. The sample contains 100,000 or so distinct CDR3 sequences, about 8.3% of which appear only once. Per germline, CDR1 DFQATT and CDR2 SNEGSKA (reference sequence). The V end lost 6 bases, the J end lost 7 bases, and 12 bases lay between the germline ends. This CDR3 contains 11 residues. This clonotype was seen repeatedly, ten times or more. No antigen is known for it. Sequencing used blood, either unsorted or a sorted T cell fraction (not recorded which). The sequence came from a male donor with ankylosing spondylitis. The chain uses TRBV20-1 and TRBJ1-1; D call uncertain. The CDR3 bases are TGCAGTGCCAGCAGTGGACTTGAAGCTTTCTTT. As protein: CSASSGLEAFF.